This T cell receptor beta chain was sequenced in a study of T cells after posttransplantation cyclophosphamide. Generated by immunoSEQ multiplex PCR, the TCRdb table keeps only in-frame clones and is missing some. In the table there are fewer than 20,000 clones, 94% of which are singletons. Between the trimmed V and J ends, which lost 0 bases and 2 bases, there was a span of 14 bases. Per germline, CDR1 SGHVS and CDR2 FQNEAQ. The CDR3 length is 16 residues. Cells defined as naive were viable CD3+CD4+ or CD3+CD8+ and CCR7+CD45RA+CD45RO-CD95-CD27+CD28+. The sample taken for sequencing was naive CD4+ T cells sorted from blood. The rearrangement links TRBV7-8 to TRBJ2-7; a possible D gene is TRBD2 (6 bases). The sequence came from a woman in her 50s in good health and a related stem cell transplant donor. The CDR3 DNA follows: TGTGCCAGCAGCTTAGCATTGGGGGACTTTCCCTACGAGCAGTACTTC. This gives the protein CASSLALGDFPYEQYF. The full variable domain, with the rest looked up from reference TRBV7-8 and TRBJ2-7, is GAGVSQSPRYKVAKRGQDVALRCDPISGHVSLFWYQQALGQGPEFLTYFQNEAQLDKSGLPSDRFFAERPEGSVSTLKIQRTQQEDSAVYLCASSLALGDFPYEQYFGPGTRLTVT.